This is a list of T cell receptor beta chains from one sample in a study of T cells expressing NK-cell markers. TCRdb reprocessed the 5' RACE reads; each CDR3 protein has one entry and no DNA is given. This sample's table has around 100,000 distinct CDR3 sequences. The source material was blood T cells: a sorted CD56 or NKG2C T cell subset, CD4+ or CD8+ T cells, or bulk PBMC T cells (not recorded which). These receptors were taken from a woman between 18 and 70 years old in good health. Both conserved end residues are part of each CDR3. The order of the fields is CDR3 protein, J gene, V gene.

CDR3 protein: CSAASGDWSYNEQFF
J gene: TRBJ2-1
V gene: TRBV20-1

CDR3 protein: CASSLAVAGTDEQFF
J gene: TRBJ2-1
V gene: TRBV27

CDR3 protein: CASRWGQGHQETQYF
J gene: TRBJ2-5
V gene: TRBV3-1

CDR3 protein: CSATAGGPYEQYF
J gene: TRBJ2-7
V gene: TRBV20-1

CDR3 protein: CASSLTGTDNEQFF
J gene: TRBJ2-1
V gene: TRBV7-9

CDR3 protein: CSARPGQSDTDAFF
J gene: TRBJ1-1
V gene: TRBV20-1

CDR3 protein: CASRAQKYSPLHF
J gene: TRBJ1-6
V gene: TRBV23-1

CDR3 protein: CASSLERSNQPQHF
J gene: TRBJ1-5
V gene: TRBV12-3/TRBV12-4

CDR3 protein: CASSIDGDSSGANVLTF
J gene: TRBJ2-6
V gene: TRBV19

CDR3 protein: CASSLVLLNYGYTF
J gene: TRBJ1-2
V gene: TRBV7-9

CDR3 protein: CSARGPQGSAGTDTQYF
J gene: TRBJ2-3
V gene: TRBV20-1

CDR3 protein: CSAIWGGGGELFF
J gene: TRBJ2-2
V gene: TRBV29-1

CDR3 protein: CASSYSDRGTDTQYF
J gene: TRBJ2-3
V gene: TRBV6-5

CDR3 protein: CASSSKPHTEAFF
J gene: TRBJ1-1
V gene: TRBV6-5

CDR3 protein: CASSPDQPSETQYF
J gene: TRBJ2-5
V gene: TRBV18

CDR3 protein: CSAEQGDTGELFF
J gene: TRBJ2-2
V gene: TRBV20-1

CDR3 protein: CASSFGTGSEVNTEAFF
J gene: TRBJ1-1
V gene: TRBV5-1